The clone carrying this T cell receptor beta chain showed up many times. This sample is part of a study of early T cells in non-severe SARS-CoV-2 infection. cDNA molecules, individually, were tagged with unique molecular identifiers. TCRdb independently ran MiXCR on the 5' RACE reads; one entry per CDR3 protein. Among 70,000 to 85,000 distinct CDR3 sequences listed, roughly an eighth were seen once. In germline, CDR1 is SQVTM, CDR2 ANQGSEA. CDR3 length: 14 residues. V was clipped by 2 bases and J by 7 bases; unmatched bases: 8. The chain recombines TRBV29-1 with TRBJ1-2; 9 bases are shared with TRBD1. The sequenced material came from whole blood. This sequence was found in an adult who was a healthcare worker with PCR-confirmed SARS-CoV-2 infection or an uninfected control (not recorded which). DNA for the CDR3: TGCAGCGTTGAACGACGGGACAGGGACGGTGGCTACACCTTC. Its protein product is CSVERRDRDGGYTF.